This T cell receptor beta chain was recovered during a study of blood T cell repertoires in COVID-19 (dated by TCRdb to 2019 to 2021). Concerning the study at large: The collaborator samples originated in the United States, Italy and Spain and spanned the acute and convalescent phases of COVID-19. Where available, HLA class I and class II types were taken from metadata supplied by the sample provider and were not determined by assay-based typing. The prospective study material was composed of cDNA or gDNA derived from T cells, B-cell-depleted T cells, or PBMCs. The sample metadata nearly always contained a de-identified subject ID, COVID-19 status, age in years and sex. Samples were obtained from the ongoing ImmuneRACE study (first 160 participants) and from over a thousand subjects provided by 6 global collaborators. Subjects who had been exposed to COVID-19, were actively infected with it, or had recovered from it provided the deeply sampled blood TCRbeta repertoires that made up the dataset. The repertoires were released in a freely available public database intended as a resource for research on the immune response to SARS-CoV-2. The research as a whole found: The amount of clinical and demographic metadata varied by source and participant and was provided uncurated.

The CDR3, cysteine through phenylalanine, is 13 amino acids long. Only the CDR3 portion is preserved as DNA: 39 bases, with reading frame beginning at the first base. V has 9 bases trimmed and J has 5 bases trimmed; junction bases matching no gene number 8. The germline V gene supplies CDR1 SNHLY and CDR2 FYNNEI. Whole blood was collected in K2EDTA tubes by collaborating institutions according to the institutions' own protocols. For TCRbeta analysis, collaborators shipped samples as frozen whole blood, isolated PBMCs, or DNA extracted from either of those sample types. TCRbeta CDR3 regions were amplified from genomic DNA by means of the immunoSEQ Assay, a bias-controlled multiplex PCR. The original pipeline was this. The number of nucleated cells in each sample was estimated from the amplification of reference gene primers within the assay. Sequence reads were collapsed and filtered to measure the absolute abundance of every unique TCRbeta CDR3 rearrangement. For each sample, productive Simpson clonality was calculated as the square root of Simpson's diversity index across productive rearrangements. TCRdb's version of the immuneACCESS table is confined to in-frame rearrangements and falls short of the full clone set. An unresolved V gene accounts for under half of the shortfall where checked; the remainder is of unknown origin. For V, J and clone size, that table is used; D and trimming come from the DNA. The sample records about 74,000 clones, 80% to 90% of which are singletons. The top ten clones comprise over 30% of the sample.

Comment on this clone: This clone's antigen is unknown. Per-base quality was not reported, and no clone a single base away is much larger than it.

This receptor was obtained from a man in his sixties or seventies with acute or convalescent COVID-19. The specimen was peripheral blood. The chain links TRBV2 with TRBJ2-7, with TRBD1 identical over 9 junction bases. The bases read TGTGCCAGTAGGGACAGGGAGACTGACGAGCAGTACTTC. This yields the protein CASRDRETDEQYF.